Reported below is one TCR beta chain. TCRdb re-called the 5' RACE reads, yielding one record per CDR3 amino acid sequence without DNA. This repertoire includes about 380,000 distinct CDR3 sequences. These data belong to a study of monozygotic twins with inflammatory bowel disease. The CDR3 has 15 residues. Looked up from germline, CDR1 is MNHEY and CDR2 is SVGAGI. The TCR sequence derives from a human donor with ulcerative colitis or Crohn's disease, or a healthy co-twin of an affected twin (not recorded which). The sequencing sample was made of blood. The chain is built from TRBV6-5 and TRBJ2-1; checking the TCRdb D call of TRBD2 is not possible without DNA. The CDR3 sequence is CASSYRTSGVGEQFF.